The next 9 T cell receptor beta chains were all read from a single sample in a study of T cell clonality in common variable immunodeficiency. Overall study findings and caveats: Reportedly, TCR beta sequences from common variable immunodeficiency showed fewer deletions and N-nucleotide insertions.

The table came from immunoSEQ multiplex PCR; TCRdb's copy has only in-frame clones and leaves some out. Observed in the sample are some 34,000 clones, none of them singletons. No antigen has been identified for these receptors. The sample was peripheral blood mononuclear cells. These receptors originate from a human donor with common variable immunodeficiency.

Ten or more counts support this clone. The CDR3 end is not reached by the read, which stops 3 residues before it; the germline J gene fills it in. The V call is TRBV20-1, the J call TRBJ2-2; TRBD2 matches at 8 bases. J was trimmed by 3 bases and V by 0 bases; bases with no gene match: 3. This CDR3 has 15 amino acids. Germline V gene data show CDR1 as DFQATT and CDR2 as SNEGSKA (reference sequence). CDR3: CSARDTGLDTGELFF. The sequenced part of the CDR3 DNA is TGCAGTGCTAGAGATACGGGACTAGACACCGGGGAG.

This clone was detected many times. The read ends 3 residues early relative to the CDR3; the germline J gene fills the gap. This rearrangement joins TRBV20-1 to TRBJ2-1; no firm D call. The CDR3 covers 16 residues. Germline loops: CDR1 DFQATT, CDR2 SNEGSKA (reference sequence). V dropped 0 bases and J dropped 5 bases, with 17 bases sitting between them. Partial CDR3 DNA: TGCAGTGCTAGAGATCGGGTCTATTCGCCAAACAATGAG. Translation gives CSARDRVYSPNNE. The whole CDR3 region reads CSARDRVYSPNNEQFF.

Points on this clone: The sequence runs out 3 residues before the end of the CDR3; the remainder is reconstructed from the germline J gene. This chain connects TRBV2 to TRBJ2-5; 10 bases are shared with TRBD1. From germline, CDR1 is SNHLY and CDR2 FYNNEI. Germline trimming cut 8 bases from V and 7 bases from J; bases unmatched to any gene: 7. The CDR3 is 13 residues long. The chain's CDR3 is CASRDRGRGTQYF. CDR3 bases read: TGTGCCAGCCGGGACAGGGGTCGCGGGACC. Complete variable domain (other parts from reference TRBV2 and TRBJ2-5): EPEVTQTPSHQVTQMGQEVILRCVPISNHLYFYWYRQILGQKVEFLVSFYNNEISEKSEIFDDQFSVERPDGSNFTLKIRSTKLEDSAMYFCASRDRGRGTQYFGPGTRLLVL.

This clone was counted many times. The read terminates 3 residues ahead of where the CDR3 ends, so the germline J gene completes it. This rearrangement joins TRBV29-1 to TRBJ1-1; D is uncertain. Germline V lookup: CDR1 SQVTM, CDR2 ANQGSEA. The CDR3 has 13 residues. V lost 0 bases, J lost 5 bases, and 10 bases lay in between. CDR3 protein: CSVEDEFQTEAFF. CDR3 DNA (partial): TGCAGCGTTGAAGATGAGTTTCAGACTGAA.

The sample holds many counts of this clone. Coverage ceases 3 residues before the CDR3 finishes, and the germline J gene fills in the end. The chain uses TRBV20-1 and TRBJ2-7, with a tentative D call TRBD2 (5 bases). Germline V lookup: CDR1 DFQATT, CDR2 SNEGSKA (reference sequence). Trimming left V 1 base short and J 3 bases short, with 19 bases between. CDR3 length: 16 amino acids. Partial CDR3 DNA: TGCAGTGCTAGAGCCCCGCGGGCGACCTCCCTCTACGAG. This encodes CSARAPRATSLYE. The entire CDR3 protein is CSARAPRATSLYEQYF.

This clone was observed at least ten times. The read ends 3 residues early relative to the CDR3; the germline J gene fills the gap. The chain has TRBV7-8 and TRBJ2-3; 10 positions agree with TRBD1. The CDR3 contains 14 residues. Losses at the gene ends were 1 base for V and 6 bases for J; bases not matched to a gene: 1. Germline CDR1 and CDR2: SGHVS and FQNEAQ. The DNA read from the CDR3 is TGTGCCAGCAGCTTAGGACAGGGGGCCGATACG. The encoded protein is CASSLGQGADT. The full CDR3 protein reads CASSLGQGADTQYF.

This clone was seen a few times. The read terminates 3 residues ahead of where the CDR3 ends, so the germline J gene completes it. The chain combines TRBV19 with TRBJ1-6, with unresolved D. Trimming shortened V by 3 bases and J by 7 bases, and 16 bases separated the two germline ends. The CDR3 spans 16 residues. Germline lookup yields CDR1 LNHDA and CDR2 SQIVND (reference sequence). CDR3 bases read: TGTGCCAGTAGTATGCGGGTTACTGGGCGGAATTCACCC. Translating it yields CASSMRVTGRNSP. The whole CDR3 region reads CASSMRVTGRNSPLHF.

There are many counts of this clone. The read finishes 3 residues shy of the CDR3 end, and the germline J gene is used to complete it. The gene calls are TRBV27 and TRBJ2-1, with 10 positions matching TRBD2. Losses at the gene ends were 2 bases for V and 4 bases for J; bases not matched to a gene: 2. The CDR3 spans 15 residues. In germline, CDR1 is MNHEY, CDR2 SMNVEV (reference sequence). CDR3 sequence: CASSLKAGGYNEQFF. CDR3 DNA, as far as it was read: TGTGCCAGCAGTTTAAAAGCGGGAGGGTACAATGAG.

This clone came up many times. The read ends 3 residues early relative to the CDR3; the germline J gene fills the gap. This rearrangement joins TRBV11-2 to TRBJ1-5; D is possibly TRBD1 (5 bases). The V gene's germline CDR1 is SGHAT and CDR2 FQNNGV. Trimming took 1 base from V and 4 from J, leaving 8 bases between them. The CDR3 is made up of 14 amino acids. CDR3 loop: CASSLGGGNQPQHF. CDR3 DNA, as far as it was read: TGTGCCAGCAGCTTAGGGGGGGGGAATCAGCCC.